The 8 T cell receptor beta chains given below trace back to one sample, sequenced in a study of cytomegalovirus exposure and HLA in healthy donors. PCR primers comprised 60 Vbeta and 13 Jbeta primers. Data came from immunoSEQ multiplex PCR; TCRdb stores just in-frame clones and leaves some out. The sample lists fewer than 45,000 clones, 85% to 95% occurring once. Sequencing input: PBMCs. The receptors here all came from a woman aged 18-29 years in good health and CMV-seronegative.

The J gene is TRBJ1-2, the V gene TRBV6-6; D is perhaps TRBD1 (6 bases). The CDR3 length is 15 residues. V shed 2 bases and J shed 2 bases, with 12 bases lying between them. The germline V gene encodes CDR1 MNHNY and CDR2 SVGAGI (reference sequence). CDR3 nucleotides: TGTGCCAGCAGTTACGTCGGGGGGCCCAACTATGGCTACACCTTC. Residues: CASSYVGGPNYGYTF.

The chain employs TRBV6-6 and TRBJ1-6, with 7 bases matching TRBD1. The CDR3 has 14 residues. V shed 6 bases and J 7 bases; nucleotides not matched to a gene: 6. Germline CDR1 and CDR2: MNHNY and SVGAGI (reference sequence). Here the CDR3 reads CASSSDRLNSPLHF. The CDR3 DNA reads TGTGCCAGCAGCTCGGACAGGTTGAATTCACCCCTCCACTTT.

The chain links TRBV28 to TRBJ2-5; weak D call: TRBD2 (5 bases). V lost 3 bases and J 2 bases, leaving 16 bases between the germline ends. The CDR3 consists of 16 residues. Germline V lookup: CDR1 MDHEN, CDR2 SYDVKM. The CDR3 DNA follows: TGTGCCAGCAGTTTGAGTGAGGGCCCGGGGCAAGAGACCCAGTACTTC. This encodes CASSLSEGPGQETQYF. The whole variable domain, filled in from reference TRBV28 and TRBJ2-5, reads DVKVTQSSRYLVKRTGEKVFLECVQDMDHENMFWYRQDPGLGLRLIYFSYDVKMKEKGDIPEGYSVSREKKERFSLILESASTNQTSMYLCASSLSEGPGQETQYFGPGTRLLVL.

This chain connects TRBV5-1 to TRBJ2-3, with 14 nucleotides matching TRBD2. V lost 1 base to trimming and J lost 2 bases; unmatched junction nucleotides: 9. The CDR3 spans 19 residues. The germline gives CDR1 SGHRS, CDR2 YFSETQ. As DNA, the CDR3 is TGCGCCAGCAGCTTGTCCGGGACTAGCGGGAGTGGGGCCACAGATACGCAGTATTTT. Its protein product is CASSLSGTSGSGATDTQYF. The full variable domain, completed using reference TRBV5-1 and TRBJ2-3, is KAGVTQTPRYLIKTRGQQVTLSCSPISGHRSVSWYQQTPGQGLQFLFEYFSETQRNKGNFPGRFSGRQFSNSRSEMNVSTLELGDSALYLCASSLSGTSGSGATDTQYFGPGTRLTVL.

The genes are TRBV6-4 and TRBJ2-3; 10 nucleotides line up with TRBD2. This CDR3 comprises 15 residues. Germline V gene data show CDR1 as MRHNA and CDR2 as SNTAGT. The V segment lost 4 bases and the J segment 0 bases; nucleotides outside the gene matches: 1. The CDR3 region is CASSATSGSTDTQYF. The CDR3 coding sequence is TGTGCCAGCAGTGCGACTAGCGGGAGCACAGATACGCAGTATTTT.

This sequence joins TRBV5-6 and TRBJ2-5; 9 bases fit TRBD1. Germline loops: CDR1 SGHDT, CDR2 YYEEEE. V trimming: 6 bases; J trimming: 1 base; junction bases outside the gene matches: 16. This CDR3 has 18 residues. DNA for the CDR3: TGTGCCAGCAACGACCGGACAGGGGTTCTAATAATCCAAGAGACCCAGTACTTC. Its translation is CASNDRTGVLIIQETQYF.

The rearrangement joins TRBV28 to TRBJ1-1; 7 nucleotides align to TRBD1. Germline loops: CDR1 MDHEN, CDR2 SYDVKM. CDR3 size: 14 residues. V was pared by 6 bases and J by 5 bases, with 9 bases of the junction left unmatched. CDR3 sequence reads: CASRINRGWTEAFF. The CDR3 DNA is TGTGCCAGCAGGATCAACAGGGGTTGGACTGAAGCTTTCTTT.

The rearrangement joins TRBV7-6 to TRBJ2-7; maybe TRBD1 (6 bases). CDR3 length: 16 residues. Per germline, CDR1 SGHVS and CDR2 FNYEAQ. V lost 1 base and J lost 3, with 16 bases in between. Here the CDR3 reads CASSLVSAGALYEQYF. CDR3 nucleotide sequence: TGTGCCAGCAGCTTAGTGTCGGCAGGGGCCCTCTACGAGCAGTACTTC.